The clone carrying this TCR beta chain was seen repeatedly, ten times or more. The target antigen is unknown. The data belong to a study of blood T cells in healthy people across ages. Study observations and caveats: Unsorted PBMC material precluded a definitive naive versus antigen-experienced comparison.

The V gene's germline CDR1 is SGDLS and CDR2 YYNGEE. Trimming removed 0 bases from V and 5 bases from J; junction bases left unmatched: 9. The CDR3 is made up of 16 amino acids. A second PCR, run for about 6 to 12 cycles, used a sample-barcoded 5' primer plus a J-beta primer mix. TCRdb re-derived calls from the 5' RACE reads in MiXCR, one entry per CDR3 protein. The sample lists fewer than 2,000,000 distinct CDR3 sequences, roughly 30% occurring once. Each donor's blood draw was around 9.1 milliliters of peripheral blood. The sample taken for sequencing was blood. The chain employs TRBV9 and TRBJ2-5, with 8 bases matching TRBD1. This clonotype was obtained from a woman aged 25 to 39 in good health. CDR3 sequence (DNA): TGTGCCAGCAGCGTAGCGTCGGGACAGGCAAGGGAGACCCAGTACTTC. This gives the protein CASSVASGQARETQYF.